This TCR beta chain was found in a study of T cell responses to AZD1222 COVID-19 vaccine. General study results and limits: Among those given AZD1222, only 6 or 7 were seropositive at baseline. Spike-specific TCR repertoires showed rising breadth and depth after two AZD1222 doses. Unmutated variant regions reportedly attract nearly half of all spike-specific TCRs.

CDR1 is SGHTA, CDR2 FQGNSA, per germline. The CDR3 is made up of 15 amino acids. After removal of 2 bases from V and 9 bases from J, the junction contained 4 bases not matched to a gene. Data came from immunoSEQ multiplex PCR; TCRdb stores just in-frame clones and leaves some out. The repertoire consists of under 150,000 clones, with about 87% occurring once and the leading ten covering 6.5%. Note on this clone: Its specificity is not known.

This sequence joins TRBV7-2 and TRBJ1-6; 10 bases align to TRBD1. Specimen: peripheral blood, collected 28 days after the second AZD1222 dose. This TCR was recovered from an adult who received the AZD1222 COVID-19 vaccine. CDR3 bases: TGTGCCAGCAGCTTACGACAGGGGGCCAGTTCACCCCTCCACTTT. Its protein is CASSLRQGASSPLHF.